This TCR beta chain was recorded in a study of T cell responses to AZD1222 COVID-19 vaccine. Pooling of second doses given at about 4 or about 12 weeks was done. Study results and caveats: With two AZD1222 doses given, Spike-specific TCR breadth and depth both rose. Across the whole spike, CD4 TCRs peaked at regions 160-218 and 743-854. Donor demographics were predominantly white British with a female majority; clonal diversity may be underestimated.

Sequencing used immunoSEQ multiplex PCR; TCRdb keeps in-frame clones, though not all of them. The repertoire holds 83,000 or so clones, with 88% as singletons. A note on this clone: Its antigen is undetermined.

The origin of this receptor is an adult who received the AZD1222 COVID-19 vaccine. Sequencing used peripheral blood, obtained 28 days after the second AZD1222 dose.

Written as DNA, the CDR3 is TGTGCCAGCAGTGAACCCGCGGGGCTCCGCGAGCAGTACTTC. This encodes CASSEPAGLREQYF. The rearrangement joins TRBV25-1 to TRBJ2-7; D is possibly TRBD2 (6 bases). The CDR3 loop spans 14 amino acids. Germline lookup yields CDR1 MGHDK and CDR2 SYGVNS. V lost 2 bases to trimming and J lost 6 bases, with 14 bases between them.